This T cell receptor (beta chain) is from a study of a mutant IDH1 vaccine in newly diagnosed glioma. Sequencing used immunoSEQ multiplex PCR; TCRdb keeps in-frame clones, though not all of them. The table has 31,000 or so clones, approximately 80% seen once. As for time point: week 35, safety follow-up. A 20-mer mutant IDH1 peptide at 300 ug was injected subcutaneously with topical imiquimod. The donors' diagnosis was new WHO grade 3 or 4 astrocytoma that was IDH1-mutant and ATRX-lost. Concerning this clone: Its target is not known.

The sequences come from PBMCs, collected from a glioma patient whose treatment included an IDH1 peptide vaccine. The TCR originated in a man in his thirties or forties with glioma.

CDR3 coding DNA: TGTGCCAGCAGTGAAAGGGCCGGGAATCAGCCCCAGCATTTT. Protein: CASSERAGNQPQHF. The chain employs TRBV2 and TRBJ1-5; D gene ambiguous. The CDR3 has 14 amino acids. V lost 2 bases, J lost 4 bases, and 9 bases lay in between. Germline values: CDR1 SNHLY, CDR2 FYNNEI.